A selection of T cell receptor beta chains follows, all from one sample in a study of OX40 agonist ivuxolimab in advanced cancers. Generated by immunoSEQ multiplex PCR, the TCRdb table keeps only in-frame clones and is missing some. This sample has about 96,000 clones, with about 84% found just once. Sample: CD4+ or CD8+ T cells sorted from blood, taken in a trial of the OX40 agonist ivuxolimab. The receptors were sampled from an adult with an advanced solid tumor such as melanoma, head and neck, liver or kidney cancer. Each CDR3 is given with its conserved first and last residue. D genes are given only for firm matches. Where a row states a size, it is once, few, many or the class of an expanded clone; other rows omit it.

TRBJ2-2 | . | TRBD2 | TRBV5-1 | TGCGCCAGCAGCTTGGGCCTAGCGGGTACCACCGGGGAGCTGTTTTTT | CASSLGLAGTTGELFF
TRBJ2-7 | . | . | TRBV29-1 | TGCAGCGTTGTTCCGGGGAAAAAGGCCTACGAGCAGTACTTC | CSVVPGKKAYEQYF
TRBJ1-2 | . | . | TRBV25-1 | TGTGCCAGCAGTGAATATCGGGCCGCCAGCGGCTACACCTTC | CASSEYRAASGYTF
TRBJ1-3 | few | . | TRBV21-1 | TGTGCCAGCACCGATACAGGGGAACTGTGGGGAAACACCATATATTTT | CASTDTGELWGNTIYF
TRBJ2-4 | . | TRBD2 | TRBV11-2 | TGTGCCAGCAGCCCCCGGGGAGGGCCGAGGAAAAACATTCAGTACTTC | CASSPRGGPRKNIQYF
TRBJ1-6 | . | TRBD1 | TRBV9 | TGTGCCAGCAGCGTGCAGGGGGATAATTCACCCCTCCACTTT | CASSVQGDNSPLHF
TRBJ2-2 | . | TRBD2 | TRBV7-9 | TGTGCCAGCAGCGTCGGGACTAGCGTGCACACCGGGGAGCTGTTTTTT | CASSVGTSVHTGELFF
TRBJ2-7 | . | . | TRBV13 | TGTGCCAGCAGCTCCCGCTCCCGGGGCGAGCAGTACTTC | CASSSRSRGEQYF
TRBJ1-1 | . | . | TRBV5-1 | TGCGCCAGCAGCTTAACTAGACCCACTGAAGCTTTCTTT | CASSLTRPTEAFF
TRBJ2-5 | . | TRBD2 | TRBV11-3 | TGTGCCAGCAGCTTAGATGCGGGAGGGCAAGAGACCCAGTACTTC | CASSLDAGGQETQYF
TRBJ2-1 | once | . | TRBV18 | TGTGCCAGCTCACCACCGCTAGTAGCCTCCTACAATGAGCAGTTCTTC | CASSPPLVASYNEQFF
TRBJ1-1 | . | . | TRBV4-3 | TGCGCCAGCAGCCAAAGTTGGGCGGGCGAAACTGAAGCTTTCTTT | CASSQSWAGETEAFF
TRBJ2-7 | . | . | TRBV11-3 | TGTGCCAGCAGCTTAGGGAACTACGAGCAGTACTTC | CASSLGNYEQYF
TRBJ1-1 | . | . | TRBV2 | TGTGCCAGTAAGGGGGAACAAATTCCGAACACTGAAGCTTTCTTT | CASKGEQIPNTEAFF
TRBJ2-7 | . | TRBD2 | TRBV7-2 | TGTGCCAGCAGCCCCCAGCGGGAGGTTCCCGAGCAGTACTTC | CASSPQREVPEQYF